Sequencing of this T cell receptor (beta chain) was carried out in a study of blood T cells in healthy people across ages. Whole-study context: When template switching was applied, about one barcoded beta molecule was captured per two T cells. General observations from the study: Unsorted PBMCs ruled out conclusive naive versus antigen-experienced comparison. While age rose, TCR beta diversity per million T cells dropped in a roughly linear way.

The CDR3 loop spans 13 amino acids. Trimming took 8 bases from V and 0 from J, leaving 10 bases between them. A remark on this clonotype: The antigen remains unidentified.

The authors isolated at least 6 million PBMCs per sample. Together with a sample-barcoded 5' primer, a J-beta primer mix was included in a second PCR lasting about 6 to 12 cycles. TCRdb called the 5' RACE reads again in MiXCR, with one record for every CDR3 protein. The repertoire holds about 570,000 distinct CDR3 sequences, roughly 29% seen once, with around a sixth in the top ten. The TCR originated in a woman aged 65 to 85 in good health. Sequencing used blood. The chain is built from TRBV12-3 or TRBV12-4 and TRBJ1-1; no definite D call. The CDR3 loop is CASGPLLNTEAFF. The CDR3 bases are TGTGCCAGCGGACCCCTGCTGAACACTGAAGCTTTCTTT.